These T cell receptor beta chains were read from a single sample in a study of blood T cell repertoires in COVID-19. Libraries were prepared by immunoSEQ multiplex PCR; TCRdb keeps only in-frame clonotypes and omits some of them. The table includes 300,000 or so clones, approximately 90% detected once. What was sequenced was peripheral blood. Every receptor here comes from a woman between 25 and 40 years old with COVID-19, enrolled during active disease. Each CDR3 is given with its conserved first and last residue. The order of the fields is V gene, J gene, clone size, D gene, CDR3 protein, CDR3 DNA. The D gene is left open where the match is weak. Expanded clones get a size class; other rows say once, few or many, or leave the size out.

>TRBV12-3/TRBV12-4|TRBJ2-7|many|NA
CASSFGWSYEQYF
TGTGCCAGCAGTTTCGGGTGGAGCTACGAGCAGTACTTC
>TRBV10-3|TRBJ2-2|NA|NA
CATTGRKETGELFF
TGTGCCACCACAGGTCGGAAGGAGACCGGGGAGCTGTTTTTT
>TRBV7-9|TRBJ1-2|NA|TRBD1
CASSSGQGLYGYTF
TGTGCCAGCAGCTCGGGACAGGGACTCTATGGCTACACCTTC
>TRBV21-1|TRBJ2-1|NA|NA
CASSRATYYNEQFF
TGTGCCAGCAGCAGGGCTACATACTACAATGAGCAGTTCTTC
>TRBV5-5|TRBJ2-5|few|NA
CASSLGRFGAGETQYF
TGTGCCAGCAGCTTGGGACGGTTTGGCGCGGGTGAGACCCAGTACTTC
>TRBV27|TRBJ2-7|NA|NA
CASRTIMGTLIYEQYF
TGTGCCAGCAGGACCATCATGGGGACTTTAATCTACGAGCAGTACTTC
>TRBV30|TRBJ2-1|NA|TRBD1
CAWGGTGKDNEQFF
TGTGCCTGGGGGGGGACAGGAAAAGACAATGAGCAGTTCTTC
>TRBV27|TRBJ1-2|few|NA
CASSLSAQGYLGYTF
TGTGCCAGCAGTCTCTCCGCTCAGGGTTATCTGGGCTACACCTTC
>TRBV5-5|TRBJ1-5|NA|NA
CASSLSFRGNQPQHF
TGTGCCAGCAGCTTGAGTTTCCGGGGTAATCAGCCCCAGCATTTT
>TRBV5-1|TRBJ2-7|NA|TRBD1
CASSLGQGAKSYEQYF
TGCGCCAGCAGCTTGGGACAGGGGGCTAAATCCTACGAGCAGTACTTC
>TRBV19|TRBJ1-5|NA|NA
CASSTGLREPQHF
TGTGCCAGTAGTACTGGACTAAGGGAGCCCCAGCATTTT
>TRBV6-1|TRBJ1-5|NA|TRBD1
CASSEWDRGVNQPQHF
TGTGCCAGCAGTGAATGGGACAGGGGTGTCAATCAGCCCCAGCATTTT
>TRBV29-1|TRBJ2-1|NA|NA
CSVLPMIGDYNEQFF
TGCAGCGTCCTCCCCATGATCGGGGATTACAATGAGCAGTTCTTC
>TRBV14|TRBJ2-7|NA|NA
CASSQDQYEQYF
TGTGCCAGCAGCCAAGATCAATACGAGCAGTACTTC
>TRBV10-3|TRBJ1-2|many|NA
CAISEIRGNYGYTF
TGTGCCATCAGTGAGATCAGGGGTAACTATGGCTACACCTTC
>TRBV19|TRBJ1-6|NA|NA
CASSIGAGDSPLHF
TGTGCCAGTAGTATAGGAGCAGGGGATTCACCCCTCCACTTT
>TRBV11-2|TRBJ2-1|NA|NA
CASSPLVGGNEQFF
TGTGCCAGCAGCCCTCTTGTGGGGGGCAATGAGCAGTTCTTC
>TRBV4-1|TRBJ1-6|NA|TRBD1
CASSHRDSENSPLHF
TGCGCCAGCAGCCACCGGGACAGTGAGAATTCACCCCTCCACTTT
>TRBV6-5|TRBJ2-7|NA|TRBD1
CASSTGTVYEQYF
TGTGCCAGCAGCACCGGGACAGTCTACGAGCAGTACTTC
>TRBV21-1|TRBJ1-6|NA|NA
CASRERRDRRRANSPLHF
TGTGCCAGCAGAGAAAGGCGGGACAGGCGTAGAGCTAATTCACCCCTCCACTTT
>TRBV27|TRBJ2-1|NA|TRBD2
CASSFTGTTSRQFF
TGTGCCAGCAGTTTCACCGGGACTACGAGCCGGCAGTTCTTC
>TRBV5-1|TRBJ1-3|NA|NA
CASSQWGQEGNTIYF
TGCGCCAGCAGCCAGTGGGGGCAAGAAGGAAACACCATATATTTT
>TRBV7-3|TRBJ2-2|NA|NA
CASSLLATGELFF
TGTGCCAGCAGCCTACTAGCTACCGGGGAGCTGTTTTTT
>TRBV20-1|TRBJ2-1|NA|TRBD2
CSASPPSGSSGNEQFF
TGCAGTGCTAGTCCGCCTAGCGGGAGTAGTGGAAATGAGCAGTTCTTC
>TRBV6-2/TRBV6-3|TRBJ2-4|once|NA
CASSYSAMRLAKNIQYF
TGTGCCAGCAGTTACTCGGCTATGAGGCTAGCCAAAAACATTCAGTACTTC
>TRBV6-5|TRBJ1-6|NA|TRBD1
CASRADRGNNSPLHF
TGTGCCAGCAGGGCCGACAGGGGGAACAATTCACCCCTCCACTTT
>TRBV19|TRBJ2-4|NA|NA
CASSLEGTGRDIQYF
TGTGCCAGTAGCCTCGAAGGAACAGGCCGGGACATTCAGTACTTC
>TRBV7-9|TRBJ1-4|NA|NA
CASSTLTGTNEKLFF
TGTGCCAGCAGCACACTGACAGGAACTAATGAAAAACTGTTTTTT
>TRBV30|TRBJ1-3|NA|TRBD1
CAWSVGQGSGNTIYF
TGTGCCTGGAGTGTTGGACAGGGGTCTGGAAACACCATATATTTT
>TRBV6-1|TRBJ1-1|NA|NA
CASSEAAGDLEAFF
TGTGCCAGCAGTGAAGCAGCAGGGGACCTCGAAGCTTTCTTT
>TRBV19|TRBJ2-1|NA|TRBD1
CASRQGDWRDEQFF
TGTGCCAGTAGACAGGGGGACTGGCGCGATGAGCAGTTCTTC
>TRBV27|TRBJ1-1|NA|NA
CASSSSTEAFF
TGTGCCAGCAGTTCCTCCACTGAAGCTTTTTTT
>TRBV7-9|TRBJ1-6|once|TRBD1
CASSSVQIGGPNSPLHF
TGTGCCAGCAGCTCGGTGCAGATAGGGGGCCCTAATTCACCCCTCCACTTT